Detailed here is one TCR beta chain. Its specificity is unknown. The germline CDR1 and CDR2 sequences are SGHTA and FQGNSA. V was clipped by 8 bases and J by 8 bases; unmatched bases: 13. There are 14 residues in the CDR3. These data are taken from a study of cytomegalovirus exposure and HLA in healthy donors. The assay was immunoSEQ multiplex PCR, and TCRdb's table has in-frame clones only and misses some. The data hold tens of thousands of clones, with 94% observed a single time. Study outcomes and limitations: The study labeled fewer than 200 TCR beta chains cytomegalovirus-associated.

Separation from the roughly 670-subject first cohort characterized the roughly 120-subject validation cohort, to which the donors belonged. This rearrangement joins TRBV7-2 to TRBJ1-2; 8 bases align to TRBD1. The sequence was obtained from a woman between 18 and 29 years old in good health and CMV-seronegative. Sequencing input: PBMCs. The CDR3, as DNA: TGTGCCAGCCAAGTCGGACAGGGCTTCGGCGGCTACACCTTC. As protein: CASQVGQGFGGYTF.